The 31 T cell receptor beta chains in this list originate from one sample, sequenced in a study of early T cells in non-severe SARS-CoV-2 infection. One entry per CDR3 protein, called by TCRdb with MiXCR from the 5' RACE reads. The sample has approximately 35,000 distinct CDR3 sequences; less than 8.5% are singletons. Sample: whole blood. The receptors originated from an adult who was a healthcare worker with PCR-confirmed SARS-CoV-2 infection or an uninfected control (not recorded which).

The V gene is TRBV7-2, the J gene TRBJ2-1, with 7 bases fitting TRBD1. V lost 5 bases and J lost 0; bases outside the gene matches: 4. CDR3 length equals 15 residues. Germline V gene lookup returns CDR1 SGHTA and CDR2 FQGNSA. CDR3 loop: CASSPQGVSYNEQFF. DNA of the CDR3: TGTGCCAGCAGCCCCCAGGGGGTCTCCTACAATGAGCAGTTCTTC.

This clonotype was recorded at least ten times. V and J are TRBV5-1 and TRBJ2-1; 12 bases map to TRBD2. V gave up 0 bases and J gave up 8 bases; unmatched junction bases: 6. The CDR3 consists of 16 residues. Germline CDR1 reads SGHRS; CDR2 reads YFSETQ. The chain's CDR3 is CASSLVASGRADEQFF. The DNA for the CDR3 is TGCGCCAGCAGCTTGGTGGCTAGCGGGAGGGCCGATGAGCAGTTCTTC.

This clonotype occurred a few times. The chain recombines TRBV11-2 with TRBJ1-1, with unresolved D. This CDR3 has 15 amino acids. Trimming took off 5 bases at V and 1 base at J, with 14 bases between the two ends. Germline loops: CDR1 SGHAT, CDR2 FQNNGV. The CDR3 DNA follows: TGTGCCAGCAGCCCTAGGCCTGAAGGGAACACTGAAGCTTTCTTT. Protein: CASSPRPEGNTEAFF.

At least ten counts were recorded for this clonotype. The V gene is TRBV20-1, the J gene TRBJ1-4, with D unclear. The CDR3 has 13 residues. The V end was cut by 3 bases, the J end by 7 bases, with 12 bases between. Germline V gene data show CDR1 as DFQATT and CDR2 as SNEGSKA (reference sequence). Here the CDR3 reads CSARGRFGEKLFF. CDR3 nucleotide sequence: TGCAGTGCTAGGGGCAGGTTTGGTGAAAAACTGTTTTTT.

The chain carries TRBV28 and TRBJ2-1; TRBD1 aligns across 10 bases. From germline, CDR1 is MDHEN and CDR2 SYDVKM. This CDR3 region has 15 residues. V shed 4 bases and J 4 bases; nucleotides not matched to a gene: 4. CDR3 DNA sequence: TGTGCCAGCAGTTCTCGGGGACAGGGGTACAATGAGCAGTTCTTC. Its protein product is CASSSRGQGYNEQFF.

This clonotype was detected many times. Here the CDR3 DNA reads TGTGCCAGCAGTGAGCGGGAGTCCTACGGCGAGCAGTACTTC. Its translation: CASSERESYGEQYF. This sequence joins TRBV6-1 and TRBJ2-7; 7 bases are a match to TRBD2. This CDR3 is built from 14 residues. The germline V gene has CDR1 MNHNS and CDR2 SASEGT. The V segment lost 3 bases and the J segment 6 bases; nucleotides outside the gene matches: 8.

The table lists this clonotype with many counts. J is TRBJ1-4 and V is TRBV6-1; D is perhaps TRBD1 (5 bases). CDR3 length: 15 residues. Germline CDR1 is MNHNS and CDR2 is SASEGT. Trimming removed 4 bases at V and 2 bases at J, with 11 bases between. CDR3 nucleotides: TGTGCCAGCAGTGCCCGGACAATCACTAATGAAAAACTGTTTTTT. Translated, it gives CASSARTITNEKLFF.

The chain recombines TRBV12-3 or TRBV12-4 with TRBJ1-5; D gene uncertain. Trimming took 2 bases from V and 2 from J, leaving 7 bases between them. The CDR3 covers 14 residues. CDR3 amino acids: CASSLLQGNQPQHF. DNA of the CDR3: TGTGCCAGCAGTTTACTGCAGGGCAATCAGCCCCAGCATTTT.

At least ten counts were recorded for this clonotype. The chain couples TRBV9 to TRBJ2-2; the D is unclear. Germline V gene data show CDR1 as SGDLS and CDR2 as YYNGEE. The CDR3 has 14 residues. The V end lost 6 bases, the J end lost 2 bases, and 11 bases lay between the germline ends. Here the CDR3 DNA reads TGTGCCAGCATGGGAAGCGTTAACACCGGGGAGCTGTTTTTT. Its protein is CASMGSVNTGELFF.

This clonotype was observed at least ten times. The genes are TRBV11-2 and TRBJ1-5; possible D gene TRBD1, 5 bases. The V gene's germline CDR1 is SGHAT and CDR2 FQNNGV. The CDR3 covers 15 residues. V lost 0 bases, J lost 5 bases, and 11 bases lay in between. CDR3 sequence (DNA): TGTGCCAGCAGCTTAGATCCGGGACCGGATCAGCCCCAGCATTTT. It is translated as CASSLDPGPDQPQHF.

The chain links TRBV11-2 to TRBJ2-7, with 15 bases lining up with TRBD2. CDR1 SGHAT and CDR2 FQNNGV come from the germline V gene. Trimming at V came to 8 bases and at J to 3 bases, leaving 5 bases not matched to a gene. The CDR3 extends over 15 amino acids. CDR3 bases: TGTGCCAGCCATGGACTAGCGGGAGGGGGCTACGAGCAGTACTTC. The encoded protein is CASHGLAGGGYEQYF.

This clonotype was detected many times. The CDR3 is CASSFSPLINTEAFF. The CDR3 DNA sequence: TGTGCCAGCAGTTTCAGCCCTCTGATAAACACTGAAGCTTTCTTT. This chain uses TRBV27 with TRBJ1-1; D not resolved. CDR1 is MNHEY and CDR2 is SMNVEV in the germline V gene (reference sequence). The CDR3 totals 15 residues. The germline V and J ends were trimmed by 3 bases and 2 bases, with 13 bases remaining between them.

The chain employs TRBV27 and TRBJ1-4, with TRBD1 matching 11 bases. Germline loops: CDR1 MNHEY, CDR2 SMNVEV (reference sequence). The CDR3 has 14 amino acids. The ends lost 5 bases at V and 8 bases at J; junction bases unmatched: 4. Here the CDR3 reads CASSGQGAEEKLFF. CDR3 DNA: TGTGCCAGCAGTGGACAGGGGGCGGAGGAAAAACTGTTTTTT.

In its sample, this clonotype was seen a few times. This chain joins TRBV11-2 and TRBJ2-1, with 10 bases aligning to TRBD2. The junction had 12 bases not matched to a gene; V was cut back by 2 bases and J by 8 bases. Germline CDR1 and CDR2: SGHAT and FQNNGV. There are 17 residues in the CDR3. The CDR3 DNA reads TGTGCCAGCAGCTTACCCCCTGGCAGCGGGAGGGCCCATGAGCAGTTCTTC. This gives the protein CASSLPPGSGRAHEQFF.

This clonotype was recorded a few times. The chain is built from TRBV28 and TRBJ2-1; the D is unclear. This CDR3 contains 15 residues. Germline CDR1 and CDR2: MDHEN and SYDVKM. V dropped 3 bases and J dropped 0 bases, with 9 bases sitting between them. CDR3 DNA: TGTGCCAGCAGTTTGGTCAGGAGCTCCTACAATGAGCAGTTCTTC. Translated: CASSLVRSSYNEQFF.

Details on this clonotype: A much larger clone differs from this one at a single base, so this may be a read error. This chain joins TRBV11-2 and TRBJ2-1, with 7 bases lining up with TRBD2. The germline gives CDR1 SGHAT, CDR2 FQNNGV. This CDR3 region has 14 residues. The CDR3: CASSFARDYDEQFF. As DNA, the CDR3 is TGTGCCAGCAGCTTCGCCAGGGACTACGATGAGCAGTTCTTC.

This clonotype was observed a handful of times. The chain employs TRBV29-1 and TRBJ2-5; tentatively, D is TRBD1 or TRBD2 (5 bases each). Trimming removed 0 bases at V and 8 bases at J, with 16 bases between. This CDR3 contains 14 residues. Germline assignment: CDR1 SQVTM and CDR2 ANQGSEA. CDR3 coding DNA: TGCAGCGTTGAAGATAGGGGACCCGGACCTACCCAGTACTTC. Its protein product is CSVEDRGPGPTQYF.

This clonotype was counted at least ten times. The J gene is TRBJ2-7, the V gene TRBV7-6, with D perhaps matching TRBD1 or TRBD2 (6 bases each). The CDR3 covers 15 residues. Trimming removed 4 bases at V and 0 bases at J, with 13 bases between. The germline gives CDR1 SGHVS, CDR2 FNYEAQ. CDR3 nucleotides: TGTGCCAGCAGCTCTGATCCGGGGGCCTCCTACGAGCAGTACTTC. Translation gives CASSSDPGASYEQYF.

This chain uses TRBV6-5 with TRBJ2-3; 9 bases are shared with TRBD2. This CDR3 comprises 19 residues. Germline assignment: CDR1 MNHEY and CDR2 SVGAGI. V lost 4 bases and J lost 2; bases outside the gene matches: 16. The DNA for the CDR3 is TGTGCCAGCAGTTTCCACCCCAGCCTGATAGCGGGAGCCACAGATACGCAGTATTTT. Translating gives CASSFHPSLIAGATDTQYF.

The chain combines TRBV5-1 with TRBJ1-1; D is perhaps TRBD1 (6 bases). Germline loops: CDR1 SGHRS, CDR2 YFSETQ. V shed 3 bases and J shed 1 base, with 10 bases lying between them. The length of the CDR3 is 14 residues. The CDR3 here is CASSSQGRNTEAFF. CDR3 coding DNA: TGCGCCAGCAGCTCACAGGGCCGGAACACTGAAGCTTTCTTT.

This clonotype is categorized as medium-sized. V usage is TRBV20-1 and J usage is TRBJ2-1; TRBD2 matches at 8 bases. V lost 5 bases to trimming and J lost 1 base; unmatched junction nucleotides: 7. This CDR3 is 15 amino acids long. In germline, CDR1 is DFQATT, CDR2 SNEGSKA (reference sequence). The DNA for the CDR3 is TGCAGTGCTTTTGGGCGGGGGGCTTCCTACAATGAGCAGTTCTTC. It is translated as CSAFGRGASYNEQFF.

This sequence joins TRBV28 and TRBJ2-2; unclear D gene. The CDR3 totals 15 residues. In germline, CDR1 is MDHEN, CDR2 SYDVKM. Trimming took off 7 bases at V and 1 base at J, with 13 bases between the two ends. The CDR3 here is CASNPAVENTGELFF. The CDR3 bases are TGTGCCAGCAACCCCGCGGTCGAGAACACCGGGGAGCTGTTTTTT.

This clonotype was counted ten times or more. The genes are TRBV7-6 and TRBJ2-3, with TRBD2 identical over 12 bases. This CDR3 region has 16 residues. The ends lost 3 bases at V and 3 bases at J; junction bases unmatched: 4. Germline V gene sequence: CDR1 SGHVS, CDR2 FNYEAQ. CDR3 DNA sequence: TGTGCCAGCAGCTTCCTAGCGGGAGGGCAGACAGATACGCAGTATTTT. It yields the protein CASSFLAGGQTDTQYF.

This clonotype was observed many times. The J gene is TRBJ2-3, the V gene TRBV28; TRBD2 matches 10 bases. The CDR3 runs 18 residues. The germline V gene has CDR1 MDHEN and CDR2 SYDVKM. V shed 4 bases, J shed 0 bases, and the junction held 10 bases outside the gene matches. CDR3 nucleotide sequence: TGTGCCAGCAGTTCCCCTCTGACTAGCGGGCCTAGCACAGATACGCAGTATTTT. Its protein is CASSSPLTSGPSTDTQYF.

A word on this clonotype: At one of its ends the junction is not consistent with the germline gene, which may arise from a read error. This sequence joins TRBV11-2 and TRBJ2-1; 7 nucleotides align to TRBD1. Per germline, CDR1 SGHAT and CDR2 FQNNGV. This CDR3 comprises 16 residues. The CDR3 DNA reads as TGTGCCAGCGGCTTAGGATCGAACCGGGACAGTAATGAGCAGTTCTTC. Translating gives CASGLGSNRDSNEQFF.

The chain links TRBV30 to TRBJ1-2, with D unresolved. This CDR3 is 12 amino acids long. Trimming took 2 bases from V and 4 from J, leaving 8 bases between them. CDR1 and CDR2 (germline): GTSNPN, SVGIG (reference sequence). The CDR3 DNA reads as TGTGCCTGGAGTCGGGGAGGCTATGGCTACACCTTC. Amino acids: CAWSRGGYGYTF.

At least ten counts were recorded for this clonotype. This chain joins TRBV28 and TRBJ1-3, with TRBD1 matching 8 bases. Germline V gives CDR1 MDHEN, CDR2 SYDVKM. V gave up 5 bases and J gave up 2 bases; unmatched junction bases: 5. The CDR3 has 15 amino acids. The CDR3 DNA reads TGTGCCAGCAGTCGTACAGGGGGGGCTGGAAACACCATATATTTT. It encodes CASSRTGGAGNTIYF.

This clonotype has ten or more counts. This chain's CDR3 is CSARETGGTQYF. Written as DNA, the CDR3 is TGCAGTGCTAGAGAAACAGGGGGGACCCAGTACTTC. The chain uses TRBV20-1 and TRBJ2-5; TRBD1 matches 8 bases. This CDR3 spans 12 amino acids. The germline gives CDR1 DFQATT, CDR2 SNEGSKA (reference sequence). V dropped 0 bases and J dropped 7; count of bases not matched to a gene: 1.

This clonotype was seen more than once but under ten times. The rearrangement joins TRBV27 to TRBJ2-7; 14 bases agree with TRBD2. Trimming took 8 bases from V and 7 from J; bases not matched to a gene: 10. This CDR3 has 15 amino acids. The germline CDR1 and CDR2 sequences are MNHEY and SMNVEV (reference sequence). This CDR3 is CASGRGLAGVSEQYF. The CDR3 DNA is TGTGCCAGCGGGAGGGGACTAGCGGGAGTAAGTGAGCAGTACTTC.

This clonotype was seen at least ten times. The chain is built from TRBV14 and TRBJ2-3, with 11 positions matching TRBD2. Per germline, CDR1 SGHDN and CDR2 FVKESK. The J segment lost 5 bases and the V segment lost 4 bases, leaving 11 bases of the junction unmatched. The CDR3 totals 17 residues. The CDR3 DNA reads as TGTGCCAGCAGCCCGCAACGCCTAGCGGGAGGTAGAGATACGCAGTATTTT. Amino acids: CASSPQRLAGGRDTQYF.

There are many counts of this clonotype. The chain couples TRBV30 to TRBJ1-2; D remains unclear. CDR1 is GTSNPN and CDR2 is SVGIG in the germline V gene (reference sequence). V was trimmed by 2 bases and J by 6 bases, leaving 13 bases between them. The CDR3 is made up of 13 amino acids. CDR3 DNA sequence: TGTGCCTGGAGTTTGGACCTTGGCCATGGCTACACCTTC. It translates to CAWSLDLGHGYTF.